A selection of T cell receptor beta chains follows, all from one sample in a study of cytomegalovirus exposure and HLA in healthy donors. Measured with immunoSEQ multiplex PCR; TCRdb has only the in-frame clones, and not every one. The sample records about 220,000 clones, approximately 90% being singletons. The material sequenced was PBMCs. The receptors come from a woman aged 18-35 years in good health and CMV-seronegative. Both conserved end residues are trimmed from each CDR3. Fields, in order: D gene, V gene, J gene, CDR3 protein. The D gene is left open where the match is weak.

.	TRBV5-1	TRBJ1-5	ASSLRELDPSGRQPQH
TRBD2	TRBV9	TRBJ2-1	ASSVEAGGPRGEQF
.	TRBV19	TRBJ1-5	ASGAGLQPQH
.	TRBV7-8	TRBJ1-1	ASSSRTTMNTEAF
TRBD1	TRBV5-4	TRBJ2-1	ASSHWRQGAYNEQF
.	TRBV27	TRBJ2-3	ASSFDRTPGVRLADTQY
TRBD2	TRBV10-3	TRBJ2-1	AISANAGGPLNEQF
.	TRBV18	TRBJ2-7	ASSPPYGTYEQY
TRBD2	TRBV7-8	TRBJ2-7	ASSPLGRENEQY
TRBD1	TRBV27	TRBJ1-2	ASSLWGQEHYGYT
TRBD1	TRBV5-1	TRBJ2-1	ASSRERQGNEQF
.	TRBV30	TRBJ2-1	AWKGGYYNEQF
.	TRBV19	TRBJ1-5	ASSFSNQPQH
TRBD1	TRBV27	TRBJ1-4	ASGNRGRYEKLF
TRBD1	TRBV2	TRBJ1-6	ASSYRGSNSPLH
.	TRBV6-1	TRBJ2-5	ASSDWRDGTQY
.	TRBV19	TRBJ1-1	ASSMDTSPEAF
.	TRBV2	TRBJ1-5	ASGSGGKQPQH
TRBD1	TRBV25-1	TRBJ1-1	ASSGRQGTEAF
.	TRBV7-6	TRBJ1-4	ASSLLRGSNEKLF
.	TRBV28	TRBJ2-6	ASSGGTLGANVLT
.	TRBV19	TRBJ2-7	ASRPTREFYEQY
TRBD1	TRBV5-5	TRBJ1-2	ASSWPGQSDGYT
TRBD2	TRBV5-6	TRBJ2-7	ASSTTSGRVRYEQY
.	TRBV5-4	TRBJ2-7	ASSLDSPYEQY
.	TRBV27	TRBJ1-1	ASSAGPFMNTEAF
TRBD1	TRBV29-1	TRBJ2-1	SGDRGRTEEI
.	TRBV4-2	TRBJ1-2	ASRQQGPYGYT
.	TRBV10-1	TRBJ2-3	AITVGDTQY
TRBD2	TRBV6-1	TRBJ2-5	ASSRDYSETQY
.	TRBV7-2	TRBJ2-7	ASSLVGKNTYEQY
TRBD1	TRBV29-1	TRBJ1-1	SVPGQGNAEAF
TRBD1	TRBV28	TRBJ1-3	AGTGARGNTIY
TRBD1	TRBV27	TRBJ2-1	ASSQRDRGGNEQF
.	TRBV28	TRBJ1-2	ASSPMGRPRDGYT
.	TRBV27	TRBJ1-1	ATAGGMNTEAF
.	TRBV13	TRBJ1-1	ASSFRNTEAF
.	TRBV5-1	TRBJ1-5	ASSPRVEGNQPQH
.	TRBV29-1	TRBJ2-3	SVEQRGTDTQY
.	TRBV7-9	TRBJ2-5	ASSFHIKQETQY
TRBD1	TRBV7-2	TRBJ1-6	ASSRGGGSSYNSPLH
TRBD1	TRBV27	TRBJ2-7	ATSGQGFAEQY
.	TRBV6-5	TRBJ1-1	ASSSGTRAEAF
.	TRBV6-6	TRBJ1-6	ASAGALNSPLH
.	TRBV7-8	TRBJ2-2	ASSLGGGRGWTGELF
TRBD2	TRBV6-4	TRBJ2-2	ASSGSGTIDTGELF
TRBD2	TRBV10-3	TRBJ2-7	AISGTSLPYEQY
TRBD1	TRBV5-1	TRBJ1-5	ASSWTGASNQPQH
TRBD1	TRBV6-6	TRBJ2-2	ASSYSQGVHGELF
TRBD2	TRBV7-6	TRBJ2-2	ASSRRTSNTGELF